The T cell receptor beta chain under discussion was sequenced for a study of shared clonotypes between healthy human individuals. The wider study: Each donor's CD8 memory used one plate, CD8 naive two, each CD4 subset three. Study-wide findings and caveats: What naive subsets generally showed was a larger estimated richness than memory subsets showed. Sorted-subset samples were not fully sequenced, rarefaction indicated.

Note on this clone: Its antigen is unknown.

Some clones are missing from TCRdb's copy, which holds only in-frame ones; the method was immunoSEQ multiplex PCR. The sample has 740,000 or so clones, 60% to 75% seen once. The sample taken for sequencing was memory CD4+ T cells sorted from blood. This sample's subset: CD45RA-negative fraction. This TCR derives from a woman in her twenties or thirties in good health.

The CDR3: CARSSGVCEEKLFF. As DNA, the CDR3 is TGTGCCAGAAGCTCAGGGGTTTGTGAAGAAAAACTGTTTTTT. The gene calls are TRBV5-3 and TRBJ1-4, with D tentatively TRBD1 (6 bases). TRBV5-3 is flagged as an ORF with uncertain function. Trimming cost V 3 bases and J 8 bases, with 14 bases left between them. This CDR3 is built from 14 residues.